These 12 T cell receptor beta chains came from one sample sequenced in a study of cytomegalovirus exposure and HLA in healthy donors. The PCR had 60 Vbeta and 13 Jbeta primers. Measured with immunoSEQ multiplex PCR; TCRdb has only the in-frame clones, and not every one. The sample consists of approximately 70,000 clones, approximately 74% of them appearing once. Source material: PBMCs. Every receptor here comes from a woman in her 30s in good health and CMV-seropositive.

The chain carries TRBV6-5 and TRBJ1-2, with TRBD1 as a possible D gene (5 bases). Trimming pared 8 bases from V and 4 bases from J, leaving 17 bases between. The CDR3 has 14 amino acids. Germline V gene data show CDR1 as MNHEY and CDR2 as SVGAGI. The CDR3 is CASLPGRVGYGYTF. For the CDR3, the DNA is TGTGCCAGCTTGCCAGGCAGGGTCGGCTATGGCTACACCTTC.

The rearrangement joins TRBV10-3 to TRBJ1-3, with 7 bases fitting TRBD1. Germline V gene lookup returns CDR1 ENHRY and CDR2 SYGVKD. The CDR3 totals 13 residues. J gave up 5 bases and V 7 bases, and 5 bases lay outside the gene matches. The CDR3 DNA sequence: TGTGCCATCACCTCGGGACAGAGAAACACCATATATTTT. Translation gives CAITSGQRNTIYF.

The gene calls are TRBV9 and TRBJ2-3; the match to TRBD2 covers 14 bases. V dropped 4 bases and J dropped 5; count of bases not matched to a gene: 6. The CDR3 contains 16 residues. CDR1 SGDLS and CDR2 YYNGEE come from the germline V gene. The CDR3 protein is CASSPQTSGGGDTQYF. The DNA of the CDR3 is TGTGCCAGCAGCCCCCAGACTAGCGGGGGGGGAGATACGCAGTATTTT. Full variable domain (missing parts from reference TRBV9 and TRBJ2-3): DSGVTQTPKHLITATGQRVTLRCSPRSGDLSVYWYQQSLDQGLQFLIQYYNGEERAKGNILERFSAQQFPDLHSELNLSSLELGDSALYFCASSPQTSGGGDTQYFGPGTRLTVL.

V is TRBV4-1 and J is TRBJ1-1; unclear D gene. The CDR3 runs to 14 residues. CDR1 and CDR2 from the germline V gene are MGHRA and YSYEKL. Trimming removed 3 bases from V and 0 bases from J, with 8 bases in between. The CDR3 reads CASSQSQLNTEAFF. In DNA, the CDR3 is TGCGCCAGCAGCCAGTCACAGCTGAACACTGAAGCTTTCTTT.

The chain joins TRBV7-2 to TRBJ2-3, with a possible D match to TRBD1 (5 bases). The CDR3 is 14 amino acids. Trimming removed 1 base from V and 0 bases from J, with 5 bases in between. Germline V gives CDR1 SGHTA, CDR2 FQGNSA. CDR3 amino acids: CASSLDRSTDTQYF. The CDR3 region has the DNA TGTGCCAGCAGCTTAGACAGGAGCACAGATACGCAGTATTTT.

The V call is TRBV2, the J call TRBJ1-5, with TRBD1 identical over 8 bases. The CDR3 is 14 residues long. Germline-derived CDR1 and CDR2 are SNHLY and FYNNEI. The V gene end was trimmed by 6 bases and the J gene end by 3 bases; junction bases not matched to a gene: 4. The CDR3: CASRPQGVNQPQHF. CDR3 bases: TGTGCCAGCAGGCCACAGGGGGTCAATCAGCCCCAGCATTTT.

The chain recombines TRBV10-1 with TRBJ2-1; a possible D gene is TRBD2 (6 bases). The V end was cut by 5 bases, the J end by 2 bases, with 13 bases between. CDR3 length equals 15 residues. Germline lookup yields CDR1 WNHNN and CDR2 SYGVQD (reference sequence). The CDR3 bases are TGCGCCAGCAGTCCCCGGACTAAACCCTACAATGAGCAGTTCTTC. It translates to CASSPRTKPYNEQFF.

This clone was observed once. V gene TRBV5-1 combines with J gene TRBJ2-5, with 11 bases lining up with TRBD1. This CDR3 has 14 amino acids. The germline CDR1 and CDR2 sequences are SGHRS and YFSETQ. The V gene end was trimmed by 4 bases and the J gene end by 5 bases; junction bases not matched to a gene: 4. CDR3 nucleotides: TGCGCCAGCAGCAGGACAGGGGGCACGGAGACCCAGTACTTC. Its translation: CASSRTGGTETQYF. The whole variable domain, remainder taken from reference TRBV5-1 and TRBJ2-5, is KAGVTQTPRYLIKTRGQQVTLSCSPISGHRSVSWYQQTPGQGLQFLFEYFSETQRNKGNFPGRFSGRQFSNSRSEMNVSTLELGDSALYLCASSRTGGTETQYFGPGTRLLVL.

CDR3: CASSRDYQETQYF. The DNA for the CDR3 is TGCGCCAGCTCCCGGGACTATCAAGAGACCCAGTACTTC. This rearrangement joins TRBV10-1 to TRBJ2-5; 7 bases fit TRBD2. CDR3 length: 13 amino acids. Germline V CDR1 and CDR2: WNHNN, SYGVQD (reference sequence). J gave up 2 bases and V 8 bases, and 5 bases lay outside the gene matches.

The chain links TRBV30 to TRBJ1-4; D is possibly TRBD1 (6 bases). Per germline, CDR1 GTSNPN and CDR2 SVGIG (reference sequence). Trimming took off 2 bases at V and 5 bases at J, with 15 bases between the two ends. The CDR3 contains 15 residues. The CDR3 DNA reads TGTGCCTGGAGTACGGACAGTCTAAGAAATGAAAAACTGTTTTTT. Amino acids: CAWSTDSLRNEKLFF.

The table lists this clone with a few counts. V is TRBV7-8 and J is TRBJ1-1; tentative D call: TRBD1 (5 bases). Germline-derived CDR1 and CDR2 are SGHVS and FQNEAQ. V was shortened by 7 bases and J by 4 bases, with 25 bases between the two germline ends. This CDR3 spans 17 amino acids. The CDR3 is CASNLIQGVKVGTEAFF. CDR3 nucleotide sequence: TGTGCCAGCAACCTGATCCAGGGCGTAAAGGTAGGCACTGAAGCTTTCTTT.

CDR3 DNA sequence: TGTGCCTGGAGTGGGACTAGCGGGAGGTACAATGAGCAGTTCTTC. It is translated as CAWSGTSGRYNEQFF. The genes are TRBV30 and TRBJ2-1, with 14 bases identical to TRBD2. The trim removed 1 base at V and 4 bases at J, leaving 0 bases unmatched. CDR3 size: 15 residues. Germline V CDR1 and CDR2: GTSNPN, SVGIG (reference sequence).